Following are 11 T cell receptor beta chains from one sample sequenced in a study of shared clonotypes between healthy human individuals. The protocol was immunoSEQ multiplex PCR, while the TCRdb copy is restricted to in-frame clones and leaves out a portion. The sample lists over 300,000 clones, around 86% occurring once. The specimen was memory CD8+ T cells sorted from blood. Subset indicated: CD45RO+ cells pooled with CCR7-negative TemRA cells. These receptors originate from a man aged 18 to 30 in good health.

The CDR3 region is CASSQGLAGSTDTQYF. In DNA, the CDR3 is TGTGCCAGCAGCCAGGGACTAGCGGGCAGCACAGATACGCAGTATTTT. The chain uses TRBV13 and TRBJ2-3; TRBD2 matches at 12 bases. V lost 5 bases to trimming and J lost 0 bases; unmatched junction nucleotides: 3. The CDR3 sequence is 16 residues long. Germline CDR1 and CDR2: PRHDT and FYEKMQ (reference sequence).

The rearrangement links TRBV9 to TRBJ1-2; 7 nucleotides align to TRBD1. Trimming took 0 bases from V and 1 from J; bases not matched to a gene: 6. The CDR3 runs 16 residues. Germline assignment: CDR1 SGDLS and CDR2 YYNGEE. CDR3 in DNA: TGTGCCAGCAGCGTAGCTTCGGGGACAGATAACTATGGCTACACCTTC. Amino acid sequence: CASSVASGTDNYGYTF.

V and J are TRBV7-2 and TRBJ2-7, with D possibly called TRBD1 or TRBD2 (5 bases each). The CDR3 runs 14 residues. CDR1 is SGHTA and CDR2 is FQGNSA in the germline V gene. Trimming shortened V by 5 bases and J by 3 bases, and 14 bases separated the two germline ends. DNA of the CDR3: TGTGCCAGCAGCCCCGACGAGGGGTACTACGAGCAGTACTTC. Residues: CASSPDEGYYEQYF.

This clone was recorded only once. The chain links TRBV30 to TRBJ1-1; 7 nucleotides align to TRBD1. Trimming at V came to 1 base and at J to 7 bases, leaving 9 bases not matched to a gene. This CDR3 is built from 14 residues. The germline V gene has CDR1 GTSNPN and CDR2 SVGIG (reference sequence). The chain's CDR3 is CAWSGSRGLVEAFF. The CDR3 bases are TGTGCCTGGAGTGGGAGCAGGGGGTTGGTTGAAGCTTTCTTT.

The rearrangement links TRBV5-5 to TRBJ2-7; unclear D gene. The CDR3 length is 16 residues. Trimming shortened V by 4 bases and J by 0 bases, and 17 bases separated the two germline ends. The germline gives CDR1 SGHKS, CDR2 YYEKEE (reference sequence). The CDR3 nucleotides read TGTGCCAGCAGCCCTTCGTCTACCCGGCTCTCCTACGAGCAGTACTTC. This gives the protein CASSPSSTRLSYEQYF.

The V call is TRBV27, the J call TRBJ2-7; no reliable D call. Germline assignment: CDR1 MNHEY and CDR2 SMNVEV (reference sequence). The CDR3 consists of 13 residues. V was cut by 7 bases and J by 7 bases, with 17 bases left in between. CDR3: CASTTWGSSEQYF. As DNA, the CDR3 is TGTGCCAGCACCACCTGGGGTTCTAGTGAGCAGTACTTC.

The V call is TRBV6-6, the J call TRBJ1-5; D remains unclear. This CDR3 comprises 15 residues. Germline CDR1 MNHNY, CDR2 SVGAGI (reference sequence). The ends were cut back, 8 bases at V and 0 bases at J, with 14 bases in the middle. The chain's CDR3 is CASDLGFYSNQPQHF. CDR3 DNA: TGTGCCAGCGATCTGGGCTTCTATAGCAATCAGCCCCAGCATTTT.

V is TRBV5-1 and J is TRBJ2-7; perhaps D is TRBD1 or TRBD2 (5 bases each). The CDR3 is 15 amino acids. Trimming shortened V by 0 bases and J by 3 bases, and 13 bases separated the two germline ends. Germline V gives CDR1 SGHRS, CDR2 YFSETQ. The CDR3 here is CASSLESWGFYEQYF. The DNA for the CDR3 is TGCGCCAGCAGCTTGGAGTCCTGGGGGTTCTACGAGCAGTACTTC.

A remark on this clone: In the same sample, other DNA sequences code for this CDR3. This chain joins TRBV10-2 and TRBJ2-7; no clear D gene. This CDR3 contains 13 residues. Trimming removed 2 bases from V and 2 bases from J, with 7 bases in between. Germline assignment: CDR1 WSHSY and CDR2 SAAADI. For the CDR3, the DNA is TGCGCCAGCAGTGAGGGCAGACCCTACGAGCAGTACTTC. The encoded protein is CASSEGRPYEQYF.

CDR3 region: CASAPGLASNTDTQYF. As DNA, the CDR3 is TGTGCCAGCGCGCCTGGACTAGCGTCTAACACAGATACGCAGTATTTT. V usage is TRBV9 and J usage is TRBJ2-3, with 9 bases that match TRBD2. The CDR3 runs to 16 residues. Germline assignment: CDR1 SGDLS and CDR2 YYNGEE. V shed 7 bases and J 2 bases; nucleotides not matched to a gene: 11.

J is TRBJ1-5 and V is TRBV2; D gene unclear. Germline values: CDR1 SNHLY, CDR2 FYNNEI. Deletions cut 3 bases from V and 1 base from J, with 7 bases between. CDR3 length: 14 amino acids. The CDR3 region is CASSDWGSNQPQHF. Written as DNA, the CDR3 is TGTGCCAGCAGTGATTGGGGAAGCAATCAGCCCCAGCATTTT.